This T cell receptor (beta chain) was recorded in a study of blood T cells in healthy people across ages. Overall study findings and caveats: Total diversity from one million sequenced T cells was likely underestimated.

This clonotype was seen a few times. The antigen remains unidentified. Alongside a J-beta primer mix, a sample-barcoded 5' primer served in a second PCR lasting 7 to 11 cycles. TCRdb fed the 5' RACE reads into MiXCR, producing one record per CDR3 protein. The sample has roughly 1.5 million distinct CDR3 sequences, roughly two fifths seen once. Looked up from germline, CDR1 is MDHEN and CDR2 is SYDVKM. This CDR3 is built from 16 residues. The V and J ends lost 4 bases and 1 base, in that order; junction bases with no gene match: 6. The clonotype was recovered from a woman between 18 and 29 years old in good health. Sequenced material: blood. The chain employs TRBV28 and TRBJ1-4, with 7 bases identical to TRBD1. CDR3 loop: CASSSAGGITNEKLFF. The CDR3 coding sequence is TGTGCCAGCAGTTCGGCAGGGGGTATAACTAATGAAAAACTGTTTTTT.